The present T cell receptor beta chain was sequenced within a study of response to subunit inactivated influenza vaccine. TCRdb itself ran the RT-PCR reads through MiXCR, one entry per CDR3 protein. The sample includes fewer than 650,000 distinct CDR3 sequences, around 13% seen only once; the top ten take about an eighth. The CDR3 consists of 15 residues. Germline V gives CDR1 SQVTM, CDR2 ANQGSEA. With 4 bases removed from V and 2 bases from J, the gap between germline ends came to 15 bases. General study points: Few new T cells, the authors suggested, are recruited by each seasonal influenza vaccination.

This clonotype has a handful of counts. What it binds is not known. Sequenced material: PBMCs from blood, taken 40 to 50 days after vaccination. The chain is built from TRBV29-1 and TRBJ1-5, with a weak D call TRBD1 (5 bases). The origin of this receptor is a man in his fifties or sixties who received an inactivated influenza vaccine. The CDR3 DNA reads as TGCAGCGTTGCCGCGGGGACCGGGGGCAATCAGCCCCAGCATTTT. Residues: CSVAAGTGGNQPQHF.